These 25 T cell receptor beta chains were sequenced from one sample in a study of T cell responses to AZD1222 COVID-19 vaccine. The assay was immunoSEQ multiplex PCR, and TCRdb's table has in-frame clones only and misses some. The profile covers tens of thousands of clones, with 90% to 95% appearing a single time and approximately 10% taken by the ten largest. The sequences come from peripheral blood, collected 28 days after the second AZD1222 dose. The receptors were sampled from an adult who received the AZD1222 COVID-19 vaccine.

V and J are TRBV5-1 and TRBJ1-2; D possibly corresponds to TRBD1 (5 bases). CDR1 SGHRS and CDR2 YFSETQ come from the germline V gene. Trimming pared 9 bases from V and 1 base from J, leaving 13 bases between. CDR3 length equals 13 residues. The CDR3 loop reads CATSRGDNYGYTF. The CDR3 DNA reads as TGCGCCACCTCCCGGGGGGATAACTATGGCTACACCTTC.

This chain joins TRBV7-9 and TRBJ2-3; no clear D gene. V shed 5 bases and J shed 3 bases, with 3 bases lying between them. The CDR3 is 11 amino acids. Germline V gene sequence: CDR1 SEHNR, CDR2 FQNEAQ (reference sequence). The CDR3: CASSRTDTQYF. The CDR3 nucleotides read TGTGCCAGCAGCCGAACAGATACGCAGTATTTT.

The chain couples TRBV2 to TRBJ2-3, with D tentatively TRBD2 (6 bases). CDR1 and CDR2 from the germline V gene are SNHLY and FYNNEI. Trimming stripped 4 bases from V and 1 base from J, with 12 bases between. The CDR3 sequence is 15 residues long. CDR3 coding DNA: TGTGCCAGCAGTGGGCGGGAAGGGGGCACAGATACGCAGTATTTT. Translation gives CASSGREGGTDTQYF. Full variable domain (outside the CDR3, taken from reference TRBV2 and TRBJ2-3): EPEVTQTPSHQVTQMGQEVILRCVPISNHLYFYWYRQILGQKVEFLVSFYNNEISEKSEIFDDQFSVERPDGSNFTLKIRSTKLEDSAMYFCASSGREGGTDTQYFGPGTRLTVL.

The chain recombines TRBV6-1 with TRBJ2-2; D remains unclear. This CDR3 is 16 amino acids long. The germline gives CDR1 MNHNS, CDR2 SASEGT. V was clipped by 3 bases and J by 0 bases, with 11 bases between them. CDR3 residues: CASSEGWISNTGELFF. The CDR3 DNA is TGTGCCAGCAGTGAGGGCTGGATTTCGAACACCGGGGAGCTGTTTTTT.

The V and J genes are TRBV29-1 and TRBJ1-2, with TRBD1 identical over 11 bases. With V trimmed by 4 bases and J by 4 bases, 5 bases remained unmatched. Germline V gives CDR1 SQVTM, CDR2 ANQGSEA. CDR3 length equals 14 residues. The CDR3 sequence is CSVARGQGAYGYTF. The CDR3 bases are TGCAGCGTTGCACGAGGACAGGGGGCCTATGGCTACACCTTC.

A remark on this clone: Other DNA sequences within the sample encode an identical CDR3. The genes are TRBV7-6 and TRBJ2-2; D is undetermined. With 1 base removed from V and 1 base from J, the gap between germline ends came to 1 base. The CDR3 has 13 amino acids. Per germline, CDR1 SGHVS and CDR2 FNYEAQ. The CDR3 DNA follows: TGTGCCAGCAGCTTAGGGAACACCGGGGAGCTGTTTTTT. Protein: CASSLGNTGELFF.

This rearrangement joins TRBV7-6 to TRBJ1-3; a possible D gene is TRBD1 (6 bases). The CDR3 loop spans 17 amino acids. Germline V lookup: CDR1 SGHVS, CDR2 FNYEAQ. Trimming removed 5 bases from V and 0 bases from J, with 17 bases in between. CDR3 protein: CASSPSSGGPSGNTIYF. The DNA of the CDR3 is TGTGCCAGCAGCCCGAGTAGCGGGGGCCCCTCTGGAAACACCATATATTTT. The full variable domain, rest sourced from reference TRBV7-6 and TRBJ1-3, is GAGVSQSPRYKVTKRGQDVALRCDPISGHVSLYWYRQALGQGPEFLTYFNYEAQQDKSGLPNDRFSAERPEGSISTLTIQRTEQRDSAMYRCASSPSSGGPSGNTIYFGEGSWLTVV.

The chain carries TRBV5-5 and TRBJ1-6, with 8 bases aligning to TRBD1. The germline gives CDR1 SGHKS, CDR2 YYEKEE (reference sequence). The CDR3 contains 16 residues. Germline trimming cut 4 bases from V and 4 bases from J; bases unmatched to any gene: 7. DNA for the CDR3: TGTGCCAGCAGCATGACGCGGGACAGGTATAATTCACCCCTCCACTTT. This encodes CASSMTRDRYNSPLHF. Supplemented by reference TRBV5-5 and TRBJ1-6, the full variable domain reads DAGVTQSPTHLIKTRGQQVTLRCSPISGHKSVSWYQQVLGQGPQFIFQYYEKEERGRGNFPDRFSARQFPNYSSELNVNALLLGDSALYLCASSMTRDRYNSPLHFGNGTRLTVT.

This chain connects TRBV15 to TRBJ2-2; TRBD1 aligns across 8 bases. V was pared by 5 bases and J by 3 bases, with 8 bases of the junction left unmatched. Germline V gene data show CDR1 as LNHNV and CDR2 as YYDKDF (reference sequence). This CDR3 region has 16 residues. The CDR3, as DNA: TGTGCCACCAGCGAGACGCGGGACAGGTACACCGGGGAGCTGTTTTTT. Translated, it gives CATSETRDRYTGELFF.

The chain combines TRBV7-6 with TRBJ2-4, with 9 bases aligning to TRBD1. Trimming cost V 5 bases and J 6 bases; bases outside gene matches: 14. The V gene's germline CDR1 is SGHVS and CDR2 FNYEAQ. The CDR3 has 17 residues. The CDR3 bases are TGTGCCAGCAGCCCGGGCCCTACAGGGGGCGGGTTAAACATTCAGTACTTC. Translated, it gives CASSPGPTGGGLNIQYF.

V and J are TRBV9 and TRBJ1-2; D is perhaps TRBD1 (6 bases). Per germline, CDR1 SGDLS and CDR2 YYNGEE. V was pared by 2 bases and J by 7 bases, with 15 bases between. The CDR3 is 14 amino acids. The CDR3: CASSVPGVGGGYTF. The CDR3 DNA is TGTGCCAGCAGCGTCCCGGGAGTAGGGGGTGGCTACACCTTC.

The chain carries TRBV2 and TRBJ1-4; TRBD1 matches at 7 bases. There are 14 residues in the CDR3. Germline V gene lookup returns CDR1 SNHLY and CDR2 FYNNEI. Trimming took 6 bases from V and 8 from J; bases not matched to a gene: 9. The CDR3 DNA follows: TGTGCCAGCAGGGACACAGGGGTAGGAGAAAAACTGTTTTTT. It specifies CASRDTGVGEKLFF.

The chain employs TRBV4-2 and TRBJ2-3; D tentatively fits TRBD1 or TRBD2 (6 bases each). The V gene's germline CDR1 is LGHNA and CDR2 YNFKEQ. The V gene lost 3 bases and the J gene lost 0 bases, with 13 bases spanning the gap. This CDR3 has 16 amino acids. DNA of the CDR3: TGTGCCAGCAGCCAGCGACGGGGGCCCAGCACAGATACGCAGTATTTT. Translation gives CASSQRRGPSTDTQYF.

The chain has TRBV21-1 and TRBJ1-2. TRBV21-1 is annotated as a pseudogene. CDR3 length equals 14 residues. The CDR3 sequence is CASSKAKTRYGYTF. The DNA of the CDR3 is TGTGCCAGCAGCAAAGCCAAAACCCGTTATGGCTACACCTTC.

Only a few counts were recorded for this clone. The chain couples TRBV30 to TRBJ1-4; no reliable D call. Trimming took 2 bases from V and 8 from J, leaving 9 bases between them. The CDR3 length is 12 residues. Germline CDR1 reads GTSNPN; CDR2 reads SVGIG (reference sequence). The DNA of the CDR3 is TGTGCCTGGAGTTGGGGTCGAGAAAAACTGTTTTTT. Translation gives CAWSWGREKLFF.

This chain joins TRBV7-3 and TRBJ1-1, with D perhaps TRBD1 (5 bases). The ends were cut back, 1 base at V and 6 bases at J, with 12 bases in the middle. The CDR3 has 14 residues. Germline loops: CDR1 SGHTA, CDR2 FQGTGA. The CDR3, as DNA: TGTGCCAGCAGCTTAAGGTTAGGGGCCCCTGAAGCTTTCTTT. It translates to CASSLRLGAPEAFF.

The rearrangement joins TRBV9 to TRBJ2-5; 14 nucleotides agree with TRBD2. The V gene's germline CDR1 is SGDLS and CDR2 YYNGEE. With V trimmed by 2 bases and J by 7 bases, 7 bases remained unmatched. CDR3 size: 16 residues. The CDR3: CASSVGGTSGSRTQYF. The DNA for the CDR3 is TGTGCCAGCAGCGTGGGGGGGACTAGCGGGAGTCGGACCCAGTACTTC.

V is TRBV7-9 and J is TRBJ2-7; no clear D. Germline V gene lookup returns CDR1 SEHNR and CDR2 FQNEAQ (reference sequence). V lost 5 bases to trimming and J lost 2 bases, with 10 bases between them. The CDR3 length is 13 residues. CDR3 nucleotides: TGTGCCAGCAGCCCCCTGGCCCCCTACGAGCAGTACTTC. It specifies CASSPLAPYEQYF.

The V call is TRBV9, the J call TRBJ2-2; no clear D gene. Per germline, CDR1 SGDLS and CDR2 YYNGEE. The CDR3 loop spans 12 amino acids. Trimming pared 3 bases from V and 6 bases from J, leaving 6 bases between. The CDR3 is CASSAFPGELFF. The CDR3 nucleotides are TGTGCCAGCAGCGCCTTTCCCGGGGAGCTGTTTTTT.

CDR3 bases: TGTGCCAGCAGTCAGGGGGTTTATGGCTACACCTTC. Translating gives CASSQGVYGYTF. The V and J genes are TRBV7-9 and TRBJ1-2; 7 positions agree with TRBD1. The junction had 3 bases not matched to a gene; V was cut back by 6 bases and J by 5 bases. The CDR3 runs to 12 residues. Germline V lookup: CDR1 SEHNR, CDR2 FQNEAQ (reference sequence).

V gene TRBV5-6 combines with J gene TRBJ1-4, with D unresolved. CDR3 length: 13 residues. Germline values: CDR1 SGHDT, CDR2 YYEEEE. V gave up 0 bases and J gave up 8 bases, with 8 bases separating them. CDR3 in DNA: TGTGCCAGCAGCTTGGCAGGAGGAGAAAAACTGTTTTTT. It codes for CASSLAGGEKLFF.

The chain recombines TRBV11-1 with TRBJ1-1; D is unclear. Germline CDR1 SGHAT, CDR2 FQDESV (reference sequence). With 6 bases removed from V and 0 bases from J, the gap between germline ends came to 8 bases. The CDR3 consists of 13 residues. The CDR3 protein is CASRRSMNTEAFF. For the CDR3, the DNA is TGTGCCAGCAGACGGTCGATGAACACTGAAGCTTTCTTT.

The chain combines TRBV2 with TRBJ1-1; D gene ambiguous. Trimming pared 4 bases from V and 4 bases from J, leaving 13 bases between. CDR3 size: 14 residues. Germline lookup yields CDR1 SNHLY and CDR2 FYNNEI. CDR3 nucleotide sequence: TGTGCCAGCAGTGGTCGAATCGAAACCACTGAAGCTTTCTTT. This sequence encodes CASSGRIETTEAFF.

The chain is built from TRBV13 and TRBJ2-2; no reliable D call. The CDR3 has 14 amino acids. V dropped 4 bases and J dropped 1 base, with 7 bases sitting between them. Germline V gives CDR1 PRHDT, CDR2 FYEKMQ (reference sequence). This CDR3 reads CASSSGRNTGELFF. The DNA for the CDR3 is TGTGCCAGCAGCTCTGGCAGGAACACCGGGGAGCTGTTTTTT.

The rearrangement links TRBV10-3 to TRBJ1-5; TRBD1 might be the D (5 bases). V was pared by 10 bases and J by 2 bases, with 15 bases between. Germline V lookup: CDR1 ENHRY, CDR2 SYGVKD. The CDR3 consists of 14 residues. CDR3: CATSGPSRNQPQHF. The CDR3 DNA is TGTGCCACCTCGGGACCTAGTCGCAATCAGCCCCAGCATTTT.